This T cell receptor beta chain was observed in a study of blood T cell repertoires in COVID-19. For the study at large: The study drew acute and convalescent COVID-19 samples from the United States, Italy and Spain. In each case, the material was cDNA or gDNA derived from T cells, B-cell-depleted T cells, or PBMCs.

Produced via immunoSEQ multiplex PCR; TCRdb's table is partial and in-frame only. The table includes 350,000 or so clones, roughly 85% detected once. Assignments of participants to cohorts depended upon their own reported clinical history. The receptor's source is a woman aged 35 to 49 with acute COVID-19. Source material: PBMCs or T cells enriched from blood (not recorded which).

The CDR3 nucleotides read TGTGCCAGCAGCTTAAAACCCGGGACAGGGTACTATGGCTACACCTTC. It is translated as CASSLKPGTGYYGYTF. The chain couples TRBV11-2 to TRBJ1-2; 9 bases line up with TRBD1. This CDR3 comprises 16 residues. Trimming at V came to 2 bases and at J to 3 bases, leaving 7 bases not matched to a gene. Germline lookup yields CDR1 SGHAT and CDR2 FQNNGV.